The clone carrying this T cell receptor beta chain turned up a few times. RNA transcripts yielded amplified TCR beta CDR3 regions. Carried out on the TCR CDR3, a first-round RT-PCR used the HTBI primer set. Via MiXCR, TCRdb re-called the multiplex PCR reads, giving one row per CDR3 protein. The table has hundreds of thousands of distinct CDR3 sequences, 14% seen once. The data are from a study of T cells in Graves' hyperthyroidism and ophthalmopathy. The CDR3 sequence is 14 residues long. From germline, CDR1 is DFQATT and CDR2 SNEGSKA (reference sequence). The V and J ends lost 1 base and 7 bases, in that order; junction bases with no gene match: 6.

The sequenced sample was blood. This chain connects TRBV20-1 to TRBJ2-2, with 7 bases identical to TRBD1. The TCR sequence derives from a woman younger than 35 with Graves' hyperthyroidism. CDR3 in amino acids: CSARGQGVDGELFF. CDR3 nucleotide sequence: TGCAGTGCTAGAGGCCAGGGGGTCGACGGGGAGCTGTTTTTT.